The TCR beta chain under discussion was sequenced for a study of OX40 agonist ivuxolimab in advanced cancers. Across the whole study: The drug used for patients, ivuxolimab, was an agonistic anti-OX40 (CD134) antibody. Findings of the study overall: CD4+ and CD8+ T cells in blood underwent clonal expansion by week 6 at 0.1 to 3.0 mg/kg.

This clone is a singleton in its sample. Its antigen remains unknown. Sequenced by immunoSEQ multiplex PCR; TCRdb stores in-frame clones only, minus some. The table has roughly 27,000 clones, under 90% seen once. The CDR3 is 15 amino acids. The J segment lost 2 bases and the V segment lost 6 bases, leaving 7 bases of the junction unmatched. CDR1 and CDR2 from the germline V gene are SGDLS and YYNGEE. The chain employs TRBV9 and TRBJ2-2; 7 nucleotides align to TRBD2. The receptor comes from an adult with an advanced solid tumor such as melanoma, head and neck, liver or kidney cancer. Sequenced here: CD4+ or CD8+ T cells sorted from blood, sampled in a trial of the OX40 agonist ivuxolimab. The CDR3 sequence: CASNSGTHNTGELFF. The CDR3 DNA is TGTGCCAGCAACAGCGGGACTCACAACACCGGGGAGCTGTTTTTT.